The present T cell receptor (beta chain) was sequenced within a study of graft-versus-host responses after intestinal transplantation. In the study overall: Grafts that recipients had were multivisceral, liver-intestinal, or isolated intestinal transplants.

Method: immunoSEQ multiplex PCR; TCRdb's copy keeps in-frame clones and lacks some. This table has tens of thousands of clones, roughly 89% appearing once. This CDR3 contains 15 residues. Germline V gene lookup returns CDR1 KGHSH and CDR2 LQKENI. The V and J ends lost 1 base and 4 bases respectively, with 10 bases between them. Points from the study as a whole: An association linked early post-transplant HvG declines with peak circulating GvH clone levels. Recipient marrow harbored GvH clones, some of which surfaced first in ileum or blood.

A word on this clone: Its target is not known.

The TCR comes from a human donor who received an intestinal transplant. The sequencing here drew on unstimulated CD4+ T cells sorted from spleen or lymph node cells, taken before intestinal transplant. V usage is TRBV18 and J usage is TRBJ1-4, with a tentative D call TRBD1 (5 bases). CDR3 in amino acids: CASSPQGRDNEKLFF. The CDR3 region has the DNA TGTGCCAGCTCACCACAGGGGCGGGATAATGAAAAACTGTTTTTT.